This T cell receptor beta chain appears in the sequencing data of a study of blood T cell repertoires in COVID-19 (dated by TCRdb to 2019 to 2021). Turning to the overall study: Collaborator samples came from the United States, Italy and Spain and covered acute and convalescent phases of COVID-19. The material from the prospective study consisted of cDNA or gDNA derived from T cells, B-cell-depleted T cells, or PBMCs. Deeply sampled blood TCRbeta repertoires from subjects exposed to, actively infected with, or recovered from COVID-19 were included in the dataset. The repertoires were released in a freely available public database meant as a resource for research on the immune response to SARS-CoV-2. Samples came from the ongoing ImmuneRACE study (first 160 participants) plus 1,254 subjects from 6 global collaborators. Nearly every sample came with metadata listing a de-identified subject ID, COVID-19 status, age in years and sex. Where available, HLA class I and class II types were obtained from metadata supplied by the sample provider rather than from assay-based typing.

Broad study findings and their caveats: How much clinical and demographic metadata was included differed by source and by participant, and the metadata was provided uncurated.

Participants in the prospective study were enrolled through a virtual design, were aged roughly 18 to 100 years, and lived in approximately 25 United States geographic areas. In the prospective study, participants were assigned to cohorts based on the clinical history participants reported in a screening survey and a study questionnaire. In the prospective study, mobile phlebotomists collected whole blood, serum and a nasopharyngeal or oropharyngeal swab from each participant. Participants in the prospective study had the option to provide additional blood draws and questionnaires over an approximately 2-month period. Prospective study blood samples were shipped either frozen or at room temperature before DNA extraction. About this clone: No antigen is known for it. No base qualities exist here, and no much larger clone lies one base off it.

The germline V gene (reference sequence) specifies MNHEY as CDR1 and SMNVEV as CDR2. V and J are trimmed by 5 bases and 1 base, and the gene matches miss 0 bases of the junction. Taken from cysteine to phenylalanine, the CDR3 has 16 residues. Left in the record is the CDR3 DNA by itself, 48 bases read in frame from the first base. TCRbeta CDR3 regions were amplified from genomic DNA by means of the immunoSEQ Assay, a bias-controlled multiplex PCR. As for the authors' bioinformatics: Within the assay, amplification of reference gene primers was used to estimate how many nucleated cells each sample contained. Sequence reads were collapsed and filtered to measure the absolute abundance of every unique TCRbeta CDR3 rearrangement. Productive Simpson clonality was computed per sample as the square root of Simpson's diversity index over productive rearrangements. Held by TCRdb, this immuneACCESS table contains in-frame sequences only and omits some clones. Under half of the omission traces to an unresolved V gene where checked; the cause of the rest is unknown. V and J calls and clone size are those listed in that table; D and trimming were worked out from the DNA. The sample table shows fewer than 300,000 clones, and roughly 88% are seen once. The ten largest clones add up to about 2.5% of the sample.

The rearranged segments are TRBV27 and TRBJ2-2, and 14 junction bases match TRBD2. The sequenced sample consisted of PBMCs or T cells enriched from blood (not recorded which). The TCR was taken from a woman aged 40 to 55 with acute COVID-19. The encoded CDR3 is CASSGTSGRNTGELFF. The DNA sequence is given as TGTGCCAGCAGTGGGACTAGCGGGAGGAACACCGGGGAGCTGTTTTTT.